The rows below give T cell receptor beta chains drawn from one sample of a study of OX40 agonist ivuxolimab in advanced cancers. Clones were read by immunoSEQ multiplex PCR, and TCRdb kept only the in-frame ones, dropping some. The repertoire holds some 77,000 clones, with 75% to 90% as singletons. This sample comprised CD4+ or CD8+ T cells sorted from blood, obtained in a trial of the OX40 agonist ivuxolimab. These receptors came from an adult with an advanced solid tumor such as melanoma, head and neck, liver or kidney cancer. Both conserved end residues are part of each CDR3. Each record gives: J gene, clone size, V gene, D gene, CDR3 DNA, CDR3 protein. The D gene is left open where the match is weak. Only part of the rows carry a size: once, few, many, or a class if the clone is expanded.

>TRBJ1-4|NA|TRBV7-6|TRBD1
TGTGCCAGCAGCTCCACAGGGGGCCTCGAAAAACTGTTTTTT
CASSSTGGLEKLFF
>TRBJ1-1|NA|TRBV2|NA
TGTGCCAGCCGGAGGGACGGAGAGAACACTGAAGCTTTCTTT
CASRRDGENTEAFF
>TRBJ2-7|NA|TRBV11-2|NA
TGTGCCAGCAAATTGATGGCCCGACGCATCTACGAGCAGTACTTC
CASKLMARRIYEQYF
>TRBJ2-7|few|TRBV30|NA
TGTGCCTGGAGTTTTGGGGTGGGCGAGCAGTACTTC
CAWSFGVGEQYF
>TRBJ1-1|NA|TRBV5-4|TRBD1
TGTGCCAGCAGCCCTGGGACAGGGGGAATAGTCATGAACACTGAAGCTTTCTTT
CASSPGTGGIVMNTEAFF
>TRBJ2-1|once|TRBV11-3|TRBD1
TGTGCCAGCAGCCCGGGACAGGGCCCGGGAGAAGGGAAGCAGTTCTTC
CASSPGQGPGEGKQFF
>TRBJ2-6|NA|TRBV15|TRBD1
TGTGCCACCAGCAGAGCTGGACAGGGGGAGTCTGGGGCCAACGTCCTGACTTTC
CATSRAGQGESGANVLTF
>TRBJ2-5|NA|TRBV9|NA
TGTGCCAGCAGCCCGCCGGAGGCCAAGTACCAAGAGACCCAGTACTTC
CASSPPEAKYQETQYF
>TRBJ2-7|NA|TRBV19|NA
TGTGCCAGTAGTATAGGACGGTCCTACGAGCAGTACTTC
CASSIGRSYEQYF
>TRBJ2-1|NA|TRBV30|TRBD1
TGTGCCTGGAGAGGGGACAGGGACAATGAGCAGTTCTTC
CAWRGDRDNEQFF
>TRBJ2-1|NA|TRBV6-6|NA
TGTGCCAGCAGTTACGGGGCCAATGAGCAGTTCTTC
CASSYGANEQFF
>TRBJ1-1|few|TRBV7-3|NA
TGTGCCAGCAGCTTTGAAAGGAACACTGAAGCTTTCTTT
CASSFERNTEAFF
>TRBJ2-7|NA|TRBV6-1|TRBD1
TGTGCCCACTCTGGGGCAGGGGGACAGTACGAGCAGTACTTC
CAHSGAGGQYEQYF
>TRBJ2-2|NA|TRBV18|NA
TGTGCCAGCTCACCAACATCCGGACAGAACACCGGGGAGCTGTTTTTT
CASSPTSGQNTGELFF
>TRBJ2-7|NA|TRBV6-1|NA
TGTGCCAGCAGTAACGGGATCGAGCAGTACTTC
CASSNGIEQYF
>TRBJ2-3|NA|TRBV2|TRBD2
TGTGCCAGCACCGGACTAGCGGGAGGTTCAGATACGCAGTATTTT
CASTGLAGGSDTQYF
>TRBJ2-2|NA|TRBV7-9|NA
TGTGCCAGCAGCTTATCCGGGGAGCTGTTTTTT
CASSLSGELFF